This T cell receptor (beta chain) originates from a study of CD4 and CD8 cells across lung adenocarcinoma regions. From the PCR reads, TCRdb called clonotypes with MiXCR, one entry per CDR3 protein. Of around 20,000 distinct CDR3 sequences detected, about 50% appear once; the ten largest clones hold 30% to 40%. The patients had localized lung adenocarcinoma, a non-small cell subtype. The CDR3 is made up of 17 amino acids. V was cut by 4 bases and J by 12 bases, with 29 bases left in between. Germline lookup yields CDR1 MNHNS and CDR2 SASEGT. This TCR was sampled from a male donor with lung adenocarcinoma. The CD4 and CD8 labels of this study may be unreliable. This chain links TRBV6-1 with TRBJ2-3, with D possibly being TRBD1 (7 bases). The material sequenced was CD8+ T cells from the margin of a lung tumor. This CDR3 is CASSAGSGGGGTETQYF. The CDR3 nucleotides read TGTGCCAGCAGTGCGGGGTCCGGAGGGGGCGGCACAGAGACCCAGTATTTT.